This T cell receptor (beta chain) derives from a study of T cell responses to AZD1222 COVID-19 vaccine. Overall study results and limits: Unmutated regions of variants are reportedly targeted by nearly half of spike-specific TCRs.

V lost 3 bases, J lost 4 bases, and 9 bases stayed unmatched. Germline V gives CDR1 SGHDT, CDR2 YYEEEE. The CDR3 spans 15 residues. In the case of this clone: Its antigen is undetermined.

The assay was immunoSEQ multiplex PCR, and TCRdb's table has in-frame clones only and misses some. This table has 50,000 to 65,000 clones, 65% to 85% appearing once. This sample comprised peripheral blood, obtained 28 days after the second AZD1222 dose. This sequence was found in an adult who received the AZD1222 COVID-19 vaccine. The chain recombines TRBV5-6 with TRBJ2-7; 8 bases align to TRBD1. The CDR3 DNA reads TGTGCCAGCAGCTCAACAGGACAGGGTATATACGAGCAGTACTTC. Protein: CASSSTGQGIYEQYF.